Listed below are T cell receptor beta chains from one sample, sequenced in a study of beta chain features in type 1 diabetes. Produced via immunoSEQ multiplex PCR; TCRdb's table is partial and in-frame only. The sample lists 600,000 to 700,000 clones; around 12% were seen once. Specimen: naive CD4+ T cells from blood. These receptors were collected from a man between 25 and 39 years old with type 1 diabetes. CDR3s include the opening cysteine and the closing phenylalanine or tryptophan. The order of the fields is D gene, clone size, V gene, J gene, CDR3 protein, CDR3 DNA. The D gene is left open where the match is weak. Clone size is shown for a subset of rows, as once, few, many or a class of expanded clone.

d_call: .
clone_size: few
v_call: TRBV7-9
j_call: TRBJ2-2
cdr3_aa: CASSFRQNTGELFF
cdr3_nt: TGTGCCAGCAGCTTTCGCCAGAACACCGGGGAGCTGTTTTTT

d_call: .
clone_size: .
v_call: TRBV4-1
j_call: TRBJ1-4
cdr3_aa: CASSLPGRVKEKLFF
cdr3_nt: TGCGCCAGCAGCCTTCCGGGACGTGTAAAAGAAAAACTGTTTTTT

d_call: .
clone_size: .
v_call: TRBV7-9
j_call: TRBJ1-4
cdr3_aa: CASSPDRLEKLFF
cdr3_nt: TGTGCCAGCAGTCCCGACAGGTTAGAAAAACTGTTTTTT

d_call: .
clone_size: few
v_call: TRBV7-2
j_call: TRBJ1-2
cdr3_aa: CASSRPDRLNYGYTF
cdr3_nt: TGTGCCAGCAGCCGCCCCGACAGGTTGAACTATGGCTACACCTTC

d_call: TRBD2
clone_size: many
v_call: TRBV10-3
j_call: TRBJ2-5
cdr3_aa: CAMASGQETQYF
cdr3_nt: TGTGCCATGGCTAGCGGTCAAGAGACCCAGTACTTC

d_call: .
clone_size: .
v_call: TRBV5-8
j_call: TRBJ2-7
cdr3_aa: CASSAAPTGSYEQYF
cdr3_nt: TGTGCCAGCAGCGCAGCGCCGACAGGCTCCTACGAGCAGTACTTC

d_call: .
clone_size: .
v_call: TRBV6-6
j_call: TRBJ1-2
cdr3_aa: CASSPRVTGGYTF
cdr3_nt: TGTGCCAGCAGTCCTCGGGTTACCGGTGGCTACACCTTC

d_call: .
clone_size: few
v_call: TRBV27
j_call: TRBJ2-6
cdr3_aa: CASSPEQAAAGANVLTF
cdr3_nt: TGTGCCAGCAGTCCGGAGCAGGCTGCCGCTGGGGCCAACGTCCTGACTTTC

d_call: .
clone_size: .
v_call: TRBV7-2
j_call: TRBJ1-5
cdr3_aa: CASSLVSPSAGQPQHF
cdr3_nt: TGTGCCAGCAGCTTAGTATCCCCGAGTGCTGGACAGCCCCAGCATTTT

d_call: .
clone_size: few
v_call: TRBV19
j_call: TRBJ1-1
cdr3_aa: CASRYRDPNTEAFF
cdr3_nt: TGTGCCAGTAGGTACAGGGATCCGAACACTGAAGCTTTCTTT

d_call: TRBD1
clone_size: .
v_call: TRBV7-9
j_call: TRBJ2-3
cdr3_aa: CASSITGTGPTDTQYF
cdr3_nt: TGTGCCAGCAGCATTACCGGGACAGGCCCCACAGATACGCAGTATTTT

d_call: TRBD2
clone_size: .
v_call: TRBV19
j_call: TRBJ2-3
cdr3_aa: CASSATSSEKDTQYF
cdr3_nt: TGTGCCAGTAGTGCGACTAGCTCGGAAAAAGATACGCAGTATTTT

d_call: TRBD1
clone_size: few
v_call: TRBV18
j_call: TRBJ1-5
cdr3_aa: CASSPLGQDNQPQHF
cdr3_nt: TGTGCCAGCTCACCACTAGGACAGGACAATCAGCCCCAGCATTTT

d_call: .
clone_size: .
v_call: TRBV14
j_call: TRBJ1-2
cdr3_aa: CASSRSRIFGYTF
cdr3_nt: TGTGCCAGCAGCCGATCCCGTATATTTGGCTACACCTTC

d_call: .
clone_size: .
v_call: TRBV29-1
j_call: TRBJ1-4
cdr3_aa: CSGAGVSNEKLFF
cdr3_nt: TGCAGCGGGGCAGGGGTCTCTAATGAAAAACTGTTTTTT

d_call: .
clone_size: few
v_call: TRBV6-5
j_call: TRBJ2-1
cdr3_aa: CASSYERDWASEQFF
cdr3_nt: TGTGCCAGCAGTTACGAGAGGGATTGGGCGAGTGAGCAGTTCTTC

d_call: .
clone_size: .
v_call: TRBV4-1
j_call: TRBJ1-3
cdr3_aa: CASSQDRGGPGNTIYF
cdr3_nt: TGCGCCAGCAGCCAAGATCGTGGAGGACCTGGAAACACCATATATTTT

d_call: .
clone_size: .
v_call: TRBV5-1
j_call: TRBJ1-6
cdr3_aa: CASFWGIPGEPSGPLHF
cdr3_nt: TGCGCCAGCTTCTGGGGGATTCCAGGGGAACCCTCGGGACCCCTCCACTTT

d_call: .
clone_size: few
v_call: TRBV30
j_call: TRBJ1-5
cdr3_aa: CAWSWGDLNQPQHF
cdr3_nt: TGTGCCTGGAGTTGGGGGGACCTCAATCAGCCCCAGCATTTT

d_call: TRBD2
clone_size: .
v_call: TRBV7-2
j_call: TRBJ2-7
cdr3_aa: CASSPIQKGRGSEQYF
cdr3_nt: TGTGCCAGCAGCCCAATCCAAAAGGGGCGGGGGAGCGAGCAGTACTTC

d_call: TRBD1
clone_size: .
v_call: TRBV7-2
j_call: TRBJ2-3
cdr3_aa: CASSHSTLQGASTDTQYF
cdr3_nt: TGTGCCAGCAGCCACTCAACTTTACAGGGGGCTAGCACAGATACGCAGTATTTT

d_call: TRBD1
clone_size: .
v_call: TRBV7-2
j_call: TRBJ1-2
cdr3_aa: CASSLGQGISYGYTF
cdr3_nt: TGTGCCAGCAGCTTAGGACAGGGAATCAGCTATGGCTACACCTTC

d_call: .
clone_size: .
v_call: TRBV28
j_call: TRBJ1-6
cdr3_aa: CASSSGTYNSPLHF
cdr3_nt: TGTGCCAGCAGTTCCGGGACTTATAATTCACCCCTCCACTTT

d_call: TRBD1
clone_size: .
v_call: TRBV4-2
j_call: TRBJ2-7
cdr3_aa: CASSLGTGAPYEQYF
cdr3_nt: TGTGCCAGCAGCCTCGGGACAGGGGCTCCCTACGAGCAGTACTTC

d_call: .
clone_size: .
v_call: TRBV4-2
j_call: TRBJ1-6
cdr3_aa: CASSHPWDYNSPLHF
cdr3_nt: TGTGCCAGCAGCCATCCGTGGGACTATAATTCACCCCTCCACTTT

d_call: TRBD1
clone_size: few
v_call: TRBV29-1
j_call: TRBJ1-3
cdr3_aa: CSVETTGDTIYF
cdr3_nt: TGCAGCGTAGAGACGACAGGGGACACCATATATTTT

d_call: TRBD1
clone_size: few
v_call: TRBV6-1
j_call: TRBJ1-2
cdr3_aa: CASSEATILGQGVYGYTF
cdr3_nt: TGTGCCAGCAGTGAAGCTACTATCTTGGGACAGGGGGTGTATGGCTACACCTTC

d_call: .
clone_size: few
v_call: TRBV14
j_call: TRBJ1-4
cdr3_aa: CASSHLGAQEDEKLFF
cdr3_nt: TGTGCCAGCAGCCACCTGGGTGCGCAAGAGGATGAAAAACTGTTTTTT

d_call: .
clone_size: few
v_call: TRBV14
j_call: TRBJ2-3
cdr3_aa: CASSPWTADTQYF
cdr3_nt: TGTGCCAGCAGCCCCTGGACAGCAGATACGCAGTATTTT

d_call: .
clone_size: .
v_call: TRBV13
j_call: TRBJ2-3
cdr3_aa: CASSPRGPDTQYF
cdr3_nt: TGTGCCAGCAGCCCTCGCGGCCCAGATACGCAGTATTTT

d_call: TRBD1
clone_size: .
v_call: TRBV9
j_call: TRBJ1-1
cdr3_aa: CASSVGPDREAFF
cdr3_nt: TGTGCCAGCAGCGTAGGCCCGGACAGGGAAGCTTTCTTT

d_call: .
clone_size: .
v_call: TRBV5-1
j_call: TRBJ2-2
cdr3_aa: CASSYKGGNTGELFF
cdr3_nt: TGCGCCAGCAGCTACAAGGGGGGCAACACCGGGGAGCTGTTTTTT

d_call: .
clone_size: .
v_call: TRBV7-2
j_call: TRBJ2-4
cdr3_aa: CASSLGITGNIQYF
cdr3_nt: TGTGCCAGCAGCTTGGGGATCACCGGAAACATTCAGTACTTC

d_call: .
clone_size: .
v_call: TRBV4-3
j_call: TRBJ1-2
cdr3_aa: CASSQDSGGNRNYGYTF
cdr3_nt: TGCGCCAGCAGCCAAGATTCCGGGGGAAATCGAAACTATGGCTACACCTTC

d_call: .
clone_size: few
v_call: TRBV7-2
j_call: TRBJ2-5
cdr3_aa: CASSRTSASSRETQYF
cdr3_nt: TGTGCCAGCAGCCGGACCTCTGCGTCTTCGAGGGAGACCCAGTACTTC

d_call: TRBD1
clone_size: few
v_call: TRBV9
j_call: TRBJ1-3
cdr3_aa: CASSVEGDRRNTIYF
cdr3_nt: TGTGCCAGCAGCGTAGAAGGGGACAGGAGAAACACCATATATTTT

d_call: TRBD1
clone_size: few
v_call: TRBV30
j_call: TRBJ2-2
cdr3_aa: CAWSTGQGVAGELFF
cdr3_nt: TGTGCCTGGAGTACGGGGCAGGGGGTGGCCGGGGAGCTGTTTTTT

d_call: .
clone_size: .
v_call: TRBV6-5
j_call: TRBJ2-7
cdr3_aa: CASSSTGRSTYEQYF
cdr3_nt: TGTGCCAGCAGCTCGACTGGCAGGTCTACCTACGAGCAGTACTTC

d_call: TRBD2
clone_size: .
v_call: TRBV2
j_call: TRBJ2-5
cdr3_aa: CASSELSGVVQETQYF
cdr3_nt: TGTGCCAGCAGTGAGCTTAGCGGGGTAGTTCAAGAGACCCAGTACTTC

d_call: TRBD2
clone_size: few
v_call: TRBV30
j_call: TRBJ2-1
cdr3_aa: CAWSVRVAGGNEQFF
cdr3_nt: TGTGCCTGGAGTGTACGGGTAGCGGGGGGCAATGAGCAGTTCTTC

d_call: .
clone_size: few
v_call: TRBV7-2
j_call: TRBJ2-7
cdr3_aa: CASSLGDPPYEQYF
cdr3_nt: TGTGCCAGCAGCTTGGGGGACCCGCCCTACGAGCAGTACTTC